The 8 T cell receptor beta chains presented below share a single source sample, sequenced in a study of blood T cell repertoires in COVID-19. Using immunoSEQ multiplex PCR, the repertoire was profiled, and TCRdb retains in-frame clones only, with some absent. In the table there are approximately 280,000 clones, around nine tenths of which are singletons. Material for sequencing was peripheral blood. The source is a man aged 35 to 55 with acute or convalescent COVID-19.

This chain uses TRBV5-1 with TRBJ1-2; D is unclear. V lost 4 bases and J lost 11, with 18 bases in between. CDR3 length: 13 amino acids. The germline V gene encodes CDR1 SGHRS and CDR2 YFSETQ. This chain's CDR3 is CASSGSRNSFYTF. The CDR3 DNA follows: TGCGCCAGCAGCGGTTCGCGGAACTCTTTTTACACCTTC. Together with reference TRBV5-1 and TRBJ1-2, the CDR3 gives the full variable domain: KAGVTQTPRYLIKTRGQQVTLSCSPISGHRSVSWYQQTPGQGLQFLFEYFSETQRNKGNFPGRFSGRQFSNSRSEMNVSTLELGDSALYLCASSGSRNSFYTFGSGTRLTVV.

The chain uses TRBV19 and TRBJ1-6, with D possibly matching TRBD1 (6 bases). Germline assignment: CDR1 LNHDA and CDR2 SQIVND (reference sequence). The CDR3 has 16 amino acids. V was clipped by 4 bases and J by 9 bases, with 19 bases between them. DNA for the CDR3: TGTGCCAGTAGTAGCGGACAGAGTTTGGTTGGTTCACCCCTCCACTTT. Translated, it gives CASSSGQSLVGSPLHF. Combining the CDR3 with reference TRBV19 and TRBJ1-6 gives the whole variable domain DGGITQSPKYLFRKEGQNVTLSCEQNLNHDAMYWYRQDPGQGLRLIYYSQIVNDFQKGDIAEGYSVSREKKESFPLTVTSAQKNPTAFYLCASSSGQSLVGSPLHFGNGTRLTVT.

J is TRBJ1-1 and V is TRBV9; D is ambiguous. The CDR3 has 13 amino acids. V lost 0 bases, J lost 1 base, and 4 bases lay in between. Germline CDR1 reads SGDLS; CDR2 reads YYNGEE. Written as DNA, the CDR3 is TGTGCCAGCAGCGTAGTGGCGAACACTGAAGCTTTCTTT. Protein sequence: CASSVVANTEAFF.

This chain connects TRBV7-9 to TRBJ2-3, with 7 bases matching TRBD1. Unmatched junction bases numbered 8, after V lost 2 bases and J lost 0 bases. Germline assignment: CDR1 SEHNR and CDR2 FQNEAQ (reference sequence). The CDR3 sequence is 17 residues long. The CDR3 reads CASSLFTGTASTDTQYF. Here the CDR3 DNA reads TGTGCCAGCAGCTTATTTACAGGGACAGCTAGCACAGATACGCAGTATTTT.

The J gene is TRBJ1-2, the V gene TRBV6-6; 9 bases are a match to TRBD1. The CDR3 has 16 residues. V trimming: 3 bases; J trimming: 6 bases; junction bases outside the gene matches: 11. Germline CDR1 MNHNY, CDR2 SVGAGI (reference sequence). The CDR3 sequence is CASSYLAGTGRDGYTF. Written as DNA, the CDR3 is TGTGCCAGCAGTTATTTAGCCGGGACAGGGCGAGATGGCTACACCTTC.

The chain recombines TRBV5-1 with TRBJ1-4; unclear D gene. Per germline, CDR1 SGHRS and CDR2 YFSETQ. CDR3 size: 14 residues. V was shortened by 6 bases and J by 1 base, with 10 bases between the two germline ends. The CDR3 region is CASTLYGTNEKLFF. The CDR3 coding sequence is TGCGCCAGCACCCTCTACGGAACTAATGAAAAACTGTTTTTT.

J is TRBJ1-1 and V is TRBV7-2, with TRBD1 identical over 9 bases. Germline V gene sequence: CDR1 SGHTA, CDR2 FQGNSA. The ends lost 4 bases at V and 0 bases at J; junction bases unmatched: 9. The CDR3 runs 17 residues. The CDR3 coding sequence is TGTGCCAGCAGCTCTCTCCCGGGACAGGGAATGAACACTGAAGCTTTCTTT. As protein: CASSSLPGQGMNTEAFF.

The CDR3 loop is CASRFIAGGTYNEQFF. The CDR3 DNA sequence: TGTGCCAGCAGATTTATAGCGGGGGGAACCTACAATGAGCAGTTCTTC. V is TRBV11-2 and J is TRBJ2-1; 10 nucleotides line up with TRBD2. From germline, CDR1 is SGHAT and CDR2 FQNNGV. J gave up 2 bases and V 6 bases, and 7 bases lay outside the gene matches. The CDR3 has 16 amino acids.